This T cell receptor beta chain stems from a study of T cell responses to AZD1222 COVID-19 vaccine. Study-wide results and limits: Donors were largely white British and mainly female; clonal diversity was possibly underestimated.

Concerning this clone itself: Its antigen is not known.

Clones were read by immunoSEQ multiplex PCR, and TCRdb kept only the in-frame ones, dropping some. Found here are approximately 160,000 clones, 90% to 95% of them singletons; the top ten hold roughly 1%. The sample consisted of peripheral blood, taken on day 0 of AZD1222 vaccination. The sequence came from an adult in good health.

The CDR3 protein is CASSGQGRPDTQYF. The CDR3 nucleotides are TGTGCCAGCTCAGGTCAGGGGAGACCGGATACGCAGTATTTT. V usage is TRBV18 and J usage is TRBJ2-3; D is perhaps TRBD1 (6 bases). The V end lost 5 bases, the J end lost 6 bases, and 15 bases lay between the germline ends. CDR1 is KGHSH, CDR2 LQKENI, per germline. The CDR3 covers 14 residues.